A selection of T cell receptor beta chains follows, all from one sample in a study of T-cell reconstitution after alpha-beta-depleted transplantation in children. TCRdb reprocessed the PCR reads via MiXCR and lists one record per CDR3 protein. Here the sample spans under 450,000 distinct CDR3 sequences, 10% to 15% being singletons. The sample consisted of PBMCs, taken from the stem cell graft. The origin of the receptors is a human donor who donated a stem cell graft to a child with Fanconi anemia. Both conserved end residues are part of each CDR3. The D gene is left open where the match is weak. Expanded clones are given a class, and other clones once, few, many or no size at all.

many	TRBD1	TRBV6-2/TRBV6-3	TRBJ1-1	CASSYSWTGYHFF	TGTGCCAGCAGTTACTCATGGACAGGGTATCATTTCTTT
-	-	TRBV10-2	TRBJ1-5	CSSSVMGDQPQHF	TGCTCCAGCAGTGTGATGGGAGACCAGCCCCAGCATTTT
many	TRBD2	TRBV5-1	TRBJ2-1	CASSLIGRGAPNEQFF	TGCGCCAGCAGCTTGATCGGGCGGGGGGCCCCTAATGAGCAGTTCTTC
many	-	TRBV3-1	TRBJ1-2	CASSPKGFGYTF	TGTGCCAGCAGCCCGAAAGGGTTTGGCTACACCTTC
once	TRBD1	TRBV12-3/TRBV12-4	TRBJ1-5	CASSIGTGRQPQHF	TGTGCCAGCAGTATAGGGACAGGGCGTCAGCCCCAGCATTTT
-	-	TRBV5-6	TRBJ2-3	CASSLGGRGFSDTQYF	TGTGCCAGCAGCTTGGGTGGTCGGGGGTTCTCAGATACGCAGTATTTT
-	TRBD1	TRBV6-4	TRBJ2-1	CASSETMDRSYEQFF	TGTGCCAGCAGTGAGACTATGGACAGGTCTTATGAGCAGTTCTTC
-	-	TRBV2	TRBJ2-2	CASTGLAGELFF	TGTGCCAGCACCGGCCTCGCGGGGGAGCTGTTTTTT
few	-	TRBV5-6	TRBJ2-5	CASSSWDGEETQYF	TGTGCCAGCAGCTCATGGGACGGAGAAGAGACCCAGTACTTC
few	-	TRBV29-1	TRBJ2-3	CSVGSVGDTQYF	TGCAGCGTTGGATCGGTGGGGGATACGCAGTATTTT
many	TRBD1	TRBV10-3	TRBJ1-2	CAISEVEYLRDRTSYGYTF	TGTGCCATCAGTGAGGTTGAGTATCTAAGGGACAGGACCAGCTATGGCTACACCTTC
-	-	TRBV10-3	TRBJ2-7	CAIGTADEQYF	TGTGCCATCGGGACGGCGGACGAGCAGTACTTC
few	-	TRBV5-1	TRBJ2-1	CASSREGQQSSYNEQFF	TGCGCCAGCAGCAGGGAAGGACAGCAGAGCTCCTACAATGAGCAGTTCTTC
-	-	TRBV5-5	TRBJ1-6	CASSLESRSGSPLHF	TGTGCCAGCAGCTTGGAGTCACGGTCGGGTTCACCCCTCCACTTT
-	-	TRBV4-2	TRBJ2-5	CASSQDGAGLAETQYF	TGTGCCAGCAGCCAAGATGGTGCAGGATTAGCAGAGACCCAGTACTTC
few	-	TRBV19	TRBJ2-6	CASTVSGANVLTF	TGTGCCAGTACAGTCTCTGGGGCCAACGTCCTGACTTTC
-	-	TRBV5-1	TRBJ2-3	CASSQRSKADTQYF	TGCGCCAGCAGTCAGAGGTCGAAGGCAGATACGCAGTATTTT
-	-	TRBV12-3/TRBV12-4	TRBJ2-1	CASRVGYNEQFF	TGTGCCAGCAGGGTGGGCTACAATGAGCAGTTCTTC
few	-	TRBV5-1	TRBJ2-3	CASSLMDPTDTQYF	TGCGCCAGCAGCCTCATGGACCCCACAGATACGCAGTATTTT
few	-	TRBV7-2	TRBJ2-3	CASTTRGADTQYF	TGTGCCAGCACCACTAGGGGGGCAGATACGCAGTATTTT
few	TRBD1	TRBV10-3	TRBJ2-2	CAISESLDHRGQTGELFF	TGTGCCATCAGTGAGTCCCTGGACCACAGGGGGCAAACCGGGGAGCTGTTTTTT
-	-	TRBV7-2	TRBJ2-5	CASSLANGGDQETQYF	TGTGCCAGCAGCTTAGCGAATGGAGGGGATCAAGAGACCCAGTACTTC
few	-	TRBV3-1	TRBJ2-1	CASSQGRLGGLDYNEQFF	TGTGCCAGCAGCCAAGGAAGGTTAGGGGGGCTGGACTACAATGAGCAGTTCTTC
few	-	TRBV20-1	TRBJ1-1	CSAMGVPETEAFF	TGCAGTGCTATGGGAGTGCCGGAAACTGAAGCTTTCTTT
-	-	TRBV9	TRBJ2-4	CASSLTSGKGTKNIQYF	TGTGCCAGCAGCTTGACGTCTGGAAAGGGGACAAAAAACATTCAGTACTTC
many	TRBD2	TRBV5-6	TRBJ2-5	CASSSRLAGEETQYF	TGTGCCAGCAGCTCTCGACTAGCGGGGGAAGAGACCCAGTACTTC
many	-	TRBV7-2	TRBJ1-1	CASSKNTEAFF	TGTGCCAGCAGCAAGAACACTGAAGCTTTCTTT
-	-	TRBV13	TRBJ2-5	CASSLRSGQETQYF	TGTGCCAGCAGCTTAAGGTCAGGGCAAGAGACCCAGTACTTC
few	-	TRBV29-1	TRBJ1-1	CSGLETEAFF	TGCAGCGGCCTAGAAACTGAAGCTTTCTTT
-	TRBD2	TRBV19	TRBJ2-1	CASSIDSLAGTYNEQFF	TGTGCCAGTAGTATAGACTCCCTAGCGGGCACCTACAATGAGCAGTTCTTC
few	-	TRBV10-2	TRBJ2-1	CASSAGTEQFF	TGCGCCAGCAGTGCTGGGACAGAGCAGTTCTTC
-	-	TRBV5-5	TRBJ2-3	CASRWGVADTQYF	TGTGCCAGCCGCTGGGGGGTGGCAGATACGCAGTATTTT
many	-	TRBV12-3/TRBV12-4	TRBJ1-5	CASSLEGGFWGNQPQHF	TGTGCCAGCAGTTTAGAGGGAGGGTTTTGGGGCAATCAGCCCCAGCATTTT
few	TRBD1	TRBV11-2	TRBJ2-5	CASSLVGFFDRGETQYF	TGTGCCAGCAGCTTAGTAGGTTTTTTCGACAGGGGAGAGACCCAGTACTTC
-	-	TRBV25-1	TRBJ2-4	CASSDRGDTAKNIQYF	TGTGCCAGCAGTGATCGGGGGGACACAGCCAAAAACATTCAGTACTTC
many	-	TRBV5-1	TRBJ1-6	CASSTSQGSPLHF	TGCGCCAGCAGCACCTCACAGGGTTCACCCCTCCACTTT
many	TRBD1	TRBV9	TRBJ2-5	CASSATGTGKETQYF	TGTGCCAGCAGCGCCACCGGGACAGGGAAAGAGACCCAGTACTTC
many	TRBD1	TRBV27	TRBJ2-1	CASSWQGEYSYNEQFF	TGTGCCAGCAGTTGGCAGGGGGAATACTCCTACAATGAGCAGTTCTTC
few	-	TRBV7-2	TRBJ2-1	CASSFGGSYNEQFF	TGTGCCAGCAGCTTCGGGGGATCCTACAATGAGCAGTTCTTC
-	TRBD2	TRBV9	TRBJ2-1	CASSGGLAGREQFF	TGTGCCAGCAGCGGCGGACTAGCGGGGAGGGAGCAGTTCTTC
few	TRBD1	TRBV12-3/TRBV12-4	TRBJ1-1	CASGFTGGTEAFF	TGTGCCAGCGGCTTCACAGGGGGGACTGAAGCTTTCTTT